This T cell receptor beta chain was identified in a study of control samples from healthy donors and cancer patients. Profiling relied on immunoSEQ multiplex PCR, and the TCRdb table lists in-frame clones only, not all of them. The table lists about 98,000 clones, 79% of them singletons. This clone was found a few times. The length of the CDR3 is 14 residues. After removal of 6 bases from V and 4 bases from J, the junction contained 6 bases not matched to a gene. The germline V gene has CDR1 MNHEY and CDR2 SVGAGI. This clonotype was obtained from a woman between 25 and 40 years old in good health. This chain uses TRBV6-5 with TRBJ1-1; the match to TRBD1 covers 9 bases. The source material was blood. In DNA, the CDR3 is TGTGCCAGCAGCCGGGGACAGGGAGGCACTGAAGCTTTCTTT. This sequence encodes CASSRGQGGTEAFF.